Listed below are T cell receptor beta chains from one sample, sequenced in a study of CD8+CD57+ T cells in acquired aplastic anemia. One entry per CDR3 protein results from TCRdb running MiXCR on the reads. The sample records approximately 200,000 distinct CDR3 sequences, 55% to 70% being singletons. The sample consisted of sorted CD4+, CD8+, or CD8+CD57+ T cells (not recorded which) from PBMCs. Receptors were obtained from a human donor with severe aplastic anemia or a healthy control (not recorded which). Each CDR3 is given with its conserved first and last residue. D genes are given only for firm matches. Not every row has a clone size; where given, it reads once, few, many or a size class.

>TRBJ2-7|TRBV10-3|NA|NA
CAISEQGSYEQYF
TGTGCCATCAGTGAGCAAGGCTCCTACGAGCAGTACTTC
>TRBJ1-6|TRBV20-1|TRBD1|NA
CSATTGAFSPLHF
TGCAGTGCTACGACAGGGGCGTTTTCACCCCTCCACTTT
>TRBJ1-6|TRBV7-9|NA|NA
CASSLGQLNSPLHF
TGTGCCAGCAGCTTGGGGCAGCTGAATTCACCCCTCCACTTT
>TRBJ1-2|TRBV5-1|NA|NA
CASSLGDKYGYTF
TGCGCCAGCAGCTTGGGGGACAAGTATGGCTACACCTTC
>TRBJ1-2|TRBV30|NA|NA
CAVTAEQNYGYTF
TGTGCCGTAACAGCAGAACAGAACTATGGCTACACCTTC
>TRBJ2-3|TRBV6-5|TRBD2|many
CASSTHGPGTSRDTQYF
TGTGCCAGCAGTACCCATGGACCCGGGACTAGCAGAGATACGCAGTATTTT
>TRBJ2-3|TRBV15|NA|NA
CATSIAVSTDTQYF
TGTGCCACCAGCATCGCCGTGAGCACAGATACGCAGTATTTT
>TRBJ2-5|TRBV20-1|TRBD2|many
CSARDLSGGVPETQYF
TGCAGTGCTAGAGATTTAAGCGGGGGGGTTCCTGAGACCCAGTACTTC
>TRBJ1-1|TRBV7-2|NA|NA
CASSPWVRAEAFF
TGTGCCAGCAGCCCTTGGGTTAGGGCTGAAGCTTTCTTT
>TRBJ2-3|TRBV2|TRBD1|NA
CASIPGTGLTDTQYF
TGTGCCAGCATCCCCGGGACAGGGCTAACAGATACGCAGTATTTT